The clone carrying this T cell receptor beta chain was detected a few times. Its antigen is undetermined. TCRdb re-called the 5' RACE reads through MiXCR, storing one row per CDR3 protein. This table holds 1,800,000 or so distinct CDR3 sequences, 32% found once. The data derive from a study of identical twins. General study points: Out-of-frame alpha sequences shared by twins showed excess low generation probability. Models predicted less out-of-frame TCR alpha sharing in monozygotic twins than was found. Conclusions came from cross-sectional statistical analysis, not from following the same donors.

Germline CDR1 LGHNA, CDR2 YNFKEQ. The CDR3 is 15 amino acids. V lost 1 base, J lost 2 bases, and 8 bases lay in between. The sequence was collected from a newborn girl in good health. Input material: cord blood. The chain uses TRBV4-2 and TRBJ1-4; D is perhaps TRBD1 (5 bases). CDR3 coding DNA: TGTGCCAGCAGCCAAGTGGGGGTGACTAATGAAAAACTGTTTTTT. This encodes CASSQVGVTNEKLFF.